This TCR beta chain originates from a study of blood T cell repertoires in COVID-19. For the study at large: Acute and convalescent COVID-19 samples came from the United States, Italy and Spain. T cells, B-cell-depleted T cells, or PBMCs provided the cDNA or gDNA that served as material.

Per the original data handling: How many nucleated cells were present was estimated from reference gene primer amplification. Profiled with immunoSEQ multiplex PCR; TCRdb holds only in-frame clones, not every one. V and J calls and clone size are copied from that table; D and trimming were computed from the DNA. The top ten hold around 1.5% of the sample, which has 60,000 or so clones, about nine tenths seen once. In germline, CDR1 is MDHEN, CDR2 SYDVKM. The V and J ends lost 5 bases and 3 bases respectively, with 20 bases between them. The CDR3 has 16 amino acids. The chain is built from TRBV28 and TRBJ2-7; tentatively, D is TRBD1 (6 bases). The sequence was obtained from a human donor in a cohort sampled during active COVID-19. The material sequenced was peripheral blood. CDR3 nucleotides: TGTGCCAGCAGTCCCTCGGGCCGGGACAATAACTACGAGCAGTACTTC. Encoded protein: CASSPSGRDNNYEQYF.